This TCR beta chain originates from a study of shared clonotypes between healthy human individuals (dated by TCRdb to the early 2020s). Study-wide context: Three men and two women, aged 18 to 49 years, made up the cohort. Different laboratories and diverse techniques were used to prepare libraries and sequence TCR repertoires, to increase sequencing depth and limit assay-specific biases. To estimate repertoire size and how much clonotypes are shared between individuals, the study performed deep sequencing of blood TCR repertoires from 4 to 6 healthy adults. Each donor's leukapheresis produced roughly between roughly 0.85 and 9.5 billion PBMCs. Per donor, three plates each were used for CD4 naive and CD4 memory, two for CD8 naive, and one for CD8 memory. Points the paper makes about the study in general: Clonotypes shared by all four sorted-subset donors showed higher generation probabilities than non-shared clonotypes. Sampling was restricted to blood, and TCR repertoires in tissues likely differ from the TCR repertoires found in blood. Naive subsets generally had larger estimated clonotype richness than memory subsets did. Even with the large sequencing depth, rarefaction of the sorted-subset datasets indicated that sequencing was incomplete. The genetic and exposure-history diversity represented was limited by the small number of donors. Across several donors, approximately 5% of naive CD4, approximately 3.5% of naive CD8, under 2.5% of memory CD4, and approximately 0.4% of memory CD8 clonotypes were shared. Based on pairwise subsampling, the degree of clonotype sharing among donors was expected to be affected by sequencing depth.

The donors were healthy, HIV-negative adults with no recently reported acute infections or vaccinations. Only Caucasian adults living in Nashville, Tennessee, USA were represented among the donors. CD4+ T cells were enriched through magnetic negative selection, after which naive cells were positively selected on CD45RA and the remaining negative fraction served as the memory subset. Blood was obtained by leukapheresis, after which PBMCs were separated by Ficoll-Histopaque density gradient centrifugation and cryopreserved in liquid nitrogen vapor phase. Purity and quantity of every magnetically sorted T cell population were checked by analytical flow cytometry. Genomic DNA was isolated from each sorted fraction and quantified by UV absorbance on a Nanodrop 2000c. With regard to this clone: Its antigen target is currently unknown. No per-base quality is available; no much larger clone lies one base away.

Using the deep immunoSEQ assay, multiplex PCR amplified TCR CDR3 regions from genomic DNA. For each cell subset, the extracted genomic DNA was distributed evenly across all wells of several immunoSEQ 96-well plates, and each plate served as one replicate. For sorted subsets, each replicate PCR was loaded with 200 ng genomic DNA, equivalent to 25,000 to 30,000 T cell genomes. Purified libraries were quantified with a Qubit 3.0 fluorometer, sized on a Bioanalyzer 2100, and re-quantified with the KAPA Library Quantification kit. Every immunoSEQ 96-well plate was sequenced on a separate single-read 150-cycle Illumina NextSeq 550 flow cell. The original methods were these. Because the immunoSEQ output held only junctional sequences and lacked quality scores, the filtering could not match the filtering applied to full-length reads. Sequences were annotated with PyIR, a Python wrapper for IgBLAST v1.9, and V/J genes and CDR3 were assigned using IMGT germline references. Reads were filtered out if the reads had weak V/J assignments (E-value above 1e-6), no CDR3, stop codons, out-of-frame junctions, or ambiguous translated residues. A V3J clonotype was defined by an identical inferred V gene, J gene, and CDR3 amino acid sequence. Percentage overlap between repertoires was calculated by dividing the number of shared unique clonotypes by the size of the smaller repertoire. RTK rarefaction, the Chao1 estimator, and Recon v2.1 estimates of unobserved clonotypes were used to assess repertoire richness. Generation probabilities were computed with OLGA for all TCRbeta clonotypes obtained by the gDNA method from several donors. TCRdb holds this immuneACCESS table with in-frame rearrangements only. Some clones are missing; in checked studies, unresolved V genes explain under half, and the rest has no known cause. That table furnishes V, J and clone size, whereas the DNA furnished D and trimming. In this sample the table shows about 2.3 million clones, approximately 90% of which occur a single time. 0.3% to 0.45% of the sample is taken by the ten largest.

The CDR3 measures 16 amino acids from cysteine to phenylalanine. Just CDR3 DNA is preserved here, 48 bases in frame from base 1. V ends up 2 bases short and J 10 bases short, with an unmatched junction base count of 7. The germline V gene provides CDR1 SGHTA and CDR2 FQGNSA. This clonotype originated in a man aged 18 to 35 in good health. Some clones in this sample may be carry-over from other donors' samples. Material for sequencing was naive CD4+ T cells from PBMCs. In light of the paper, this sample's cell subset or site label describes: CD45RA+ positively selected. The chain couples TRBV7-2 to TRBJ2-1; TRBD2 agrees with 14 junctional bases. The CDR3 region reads CASSLIGTSGREEQFF. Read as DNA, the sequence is TGTGCCAGCAGCTTAATTGGGACTAGCGGGAGAGAGGAGCAGTTCTTC.